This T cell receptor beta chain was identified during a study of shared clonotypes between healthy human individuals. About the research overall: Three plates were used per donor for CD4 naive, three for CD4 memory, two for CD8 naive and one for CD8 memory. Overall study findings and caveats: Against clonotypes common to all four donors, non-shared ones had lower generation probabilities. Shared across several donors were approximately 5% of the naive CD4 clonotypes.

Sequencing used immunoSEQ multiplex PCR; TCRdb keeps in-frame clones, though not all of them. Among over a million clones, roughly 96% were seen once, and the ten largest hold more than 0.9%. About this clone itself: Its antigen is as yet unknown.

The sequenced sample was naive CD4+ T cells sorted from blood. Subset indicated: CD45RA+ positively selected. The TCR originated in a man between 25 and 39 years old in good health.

The CDR3: CASSQGFGTTTDTQYF. For the CDR3, the DNA is TGCGCCAGCAGCCAAGGGTTCGGGACTACTACAGATACGCAGTATTTT. The chain has TRBV4-1 and TRBJ2-3; 7 bases are a match to TRBD2. The length of the CDR3 is 16 residues. V trimming: 1 base; J trimming: 3 bases; junction bases outside the gene matches: 7. Looked up from germline, CDR1 is MGHRA and CDR2 is YSYEKL.